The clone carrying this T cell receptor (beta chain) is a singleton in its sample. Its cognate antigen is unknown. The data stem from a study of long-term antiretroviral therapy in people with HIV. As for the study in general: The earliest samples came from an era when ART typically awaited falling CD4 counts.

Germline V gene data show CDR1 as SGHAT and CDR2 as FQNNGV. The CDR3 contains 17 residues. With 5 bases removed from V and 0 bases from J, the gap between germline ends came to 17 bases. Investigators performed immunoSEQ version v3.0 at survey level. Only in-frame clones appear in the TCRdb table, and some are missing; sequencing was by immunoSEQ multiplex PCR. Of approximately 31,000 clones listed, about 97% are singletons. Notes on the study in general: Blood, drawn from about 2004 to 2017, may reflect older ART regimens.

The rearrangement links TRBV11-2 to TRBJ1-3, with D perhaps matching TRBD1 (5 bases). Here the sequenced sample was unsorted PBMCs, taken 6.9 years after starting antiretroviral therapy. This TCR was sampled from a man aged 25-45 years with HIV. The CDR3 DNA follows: TGTGCCAGCAGCCCAGGGCCTCGAACCGGCTCTGGAAACACCATATATTTT. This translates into CASSPGPRTGSGNTIYF. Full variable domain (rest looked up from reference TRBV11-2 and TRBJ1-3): EAGVAQSPRYKIIEKRQSVAFWCNPISGHATLYWYQQILGQGPKLLIQFQNNGVVDDSQLPKDRFSAERLKGVDSTLKIQPAKLEDSAVYLCASSPGPRTGSGNTIYFGEGSWLTVV.